These 13 T cell receptor beta chains share one sample of origin, sequenced in a study of Ad26.COV2.S vaccination and SARS-CoV-2 variants. TCRdb's copy holds only in-frame clones and misses some; the assay was immunoSEQ multiplex PCR. The table shows approximately 400,000 clones, with 80% to 90% occurring only once. Specified treatment: some 19 received Ad26.COV2.S at low or high dose, single or two shots; roughly five received placebo; per-sample allocation not given. Sample collection was performed on day 63 after the first vaccine or placebo injection. The sequencing used peripheral blood, collected in a trial of Ad26.COV2.S vaccine versus placebo. All receptors derive from a person aged 18-60 years who received the Ad26.COV2.S COVID-19 vaccine or a placebo.

The genes are TRBV11-3 and TRBJ2-2, with unresolved D. CDR3 length: 14 amino acids. Trimming shortened V by 4 bases and J by 4 bases, and 10 bases separated the two germline ends. CDR1 and CDR2 (germline): SGHNT, YENEEA. The CDR3 loop is CASSSQVTTGELFF. For the CDR3, the DNA is TGTGCCAGCAGCTCCCAAGTAACCACCGGGGAGCTGTTTTTT.

The chain couples TRBV30 to TRBJ2-3, with a tentative D call TRBD2 (5 bases). Trimming took 3 bases from V and 4 from J, leaving 17 bases between them. The CDR3 is made up of 15 amino acids. Germline V CDR1 and CDR2: GTSNPN, SVGIG (reference sequence). CDR3 sequence reads: CAWRDPEAEADTQYF. CDR3 nucleotides: TGTGCCTGGAGAGACCCGGAGGCAGAAGCAGATACGCAGTATTTT.

The chain carries TRBV6-5 and TRBJ2-7; perhaps TRBD1 as D (6 bases). CDR1 is MNHEY, CDR2 SVGAGI, per germline. The V and J ends lost 6 bases and 1 base respectively, with 7 bases between them. The CDR3 runs 12 residues. In DNA, the CDR3 is TGTGCCAGCAGGGACAGTTCCTACGAGCAGTACTTC. Translating it yields CASRDSSYEQYF.

This clone has a handful of counts. This chain links TRBV5-5 with TRBJ1-5; no firm D call. V was shortened by 0 bases and J by 4 bases, with 5 bases between the two germline ends. CDR3 size: 13 residues. Germline assignment: CDR1 SGHKS and CDR2 YYEKEE (reference sequence). The CDR3 is CASSLGPNQPQHF. For the CDR3, the DNA is TGTGCCAGCAGCTTGGGACCAAATCAGCCCCAGCATTTT.

On this clone itself: This sample includes further DNA sequences coding for the same CDR3. This chain links TRBV10-3 with TRBJ1-2; maybe TRBD1 (6 bases). The CDR3 totals 13 residues. Trimming shortened V by 3 bases and J by 8 bases, and 13 bases separated the two germline ends. Germline values: CDR1 ENHRY, CDR2 SYGVKD. The CDR3 DNA follows: TGTGCCATCAGTGAACCGGGACAAGGCGGCTACACCTTC. It translates to CAISEPGQGGYTF.

This clone was recorded a few times. This sequence joins TRBV9 and TRBJ2-3, with 9 bases lining up with TRBD2. The V gene end was trimmed by 4 bases and the J gene end by 4 bases; junction bases not matched to a gene: 13. The germline CDR1 and CDR2 sequences are SGDLS and YYNGEE. CDR3 length: 17 amino acids. The CDR3 DNA reads as TGTGCCAGCAGCACCTCACAACAGGGCGGGGGGGCAGATACGCAGTATTTT. This sequence encodes CASSTSQQGGGADTQYF.

The chain carries TRBV18 and TRBJ2-7, with D unclear. The germline CDR1 and CDR2 sequences are KGHSH and LQKENI. The CDR3 loop spans 12 amino acids. The germline V and J ends were trimmed by 3 bases and 6 bases, with 9 bases remaining between them. The CDR3 DNA sequence: TGTGCCAGCTCACCCGAATCGGGCGAGCAGTACTTC. Its protein product is CASSPESGEQYF.

The chain uses TRBV4-2 and TRBJ1-2, with a tentative D call TRBD1 (5 bases). Per the germline V gene, CDR1 is LGHNA and CDR2 is YNFKEQ. The CDR3 has 15 residues. V gave up 0 bases and J gave up 4 bases, with 12 bases separating them. In nucleotides, the CDR3 is TGTGCCAGCAGCCAAGATCGGGGGATGATCTATGGCTACACCTTC. This sequence encodes CASSQDRGMIYGYTF.

The chain uses TRBV18 and TRBJ1-2, with 10 nucleotides matching TRBD1. This CDR3 has 16 amino acids. Germline V lookup: CDR1 KGHSH, CDR2 LQKENI. After removal of 3 bases from V and 0 bases from J, the junction contained 4 bases not matched to a gene. The CDR3 protein is CASSPGQGNPNYGYTF. As DNA, the CDR3 is TGTGCCAGCTCACCGGGACAGGGGAATCCTAACTATGGCTACACCTTC.

V gene TRBV28 combines with J gene TRBJ1-5; TRBD1 is a possible D gene (5 bases). This CDR3 contains 15 residues. Trimming pared 7 bases from V and 6 bases from J, leaving 19 bases between. Germline V CDR1 and CDR2: MDHEN, SYDVKM. The CDR3 nucleotides are TGTGCCAGCACTCTCCCCGCGGGGGGTGGTCAGCCCCAGCATTTT. Protein sequence: CASTLPAGGGQPQHF.

The chain carries TRBV25-1 and TRBJ2-1; 7 bases align to TRBD2. CDR1 is MGHDK, CDR2 SYGVNS, per germline. J was trimmed by 8 bases and V by 5 bases; bases with no gene match: 9. The CDR3 runs 14 residues. The CDR3 region has the DNA TGTGCCAGCAGTACAGCGGGACGAGGGTATGAGCAGTTCTTC. This sequence encodes CASSTAGRGYEQFF. Filled out from reference TRBV25-1 and TRBJ2-1, the complete variable domain reads EADIYQTPRYLVIGTGKKITLECSQTMGHDKMYWYQQDPGMELHLIHYSYGVNSTEKGDLSSESTVSRIRTEHFPLTLESARPSHTSQYLCASSTAGRGYEQFFGPGTRLTVL.

CDR3 DNA sequence: TGTGCCAGCAGTGAGGGGTCTTCCTACGAGCAGTACTTC. This encodes CASSEGSSYEQYF. The chain uses TRBV2 and TRBJ2-7; D is uncertain. This CDR3 comprises 13 residues. CDR1 and CDR2 (germline): SNHLY, FYNNEI. With 3 bases removed from V and 1 base from J, the gap between germline ends came to 7 bases.

This chain uses TRBV7-3 with TRBJ1-1; maybe TRBD1 (5 bases). V was trimmed by 1 base and J by 1 base, leaving 10 bases between them. The CDR3 totals 15 residues. The germline V gene encodes CDR1 SGHTA and CDR2 FQGTGA. As DNA, the CDR3 is TGTGCCAGCAGCTTAAGCGGACACTCGAACACTGAAGCTTTCTTT. This sequence encodes CASSLSGHSNTEAFF. Using reference TRBV7-3 and TRBJ1-1 for the parts outside the CDR3, the full variable domain is GAGVSQTPSNKVTEKGKYVELRCDPISGHTALYWYRQSLGQGPEFLIYFQGTGAADDSGLPNDRFFAVRPEGSVSTLKIQRTERGDSAVYLCASSLSGHSNTEAFFGQGTRLTVV.